This TCR beta chain was identified during a study of T cells in Graves' hyperthyroidism and ophthalmopathy. Points from the study as a whole: Blood also carried most thyroid clonotypes expanded above 0.001.

This clonotype was seen ten or more times. Its antigen is still unknown. RNA transcripts were the template for amplifying TCR beta CDR3 regions. RT-PCR in the first round (using the HTBI primer set) targeted the TCR CDR3. TCRdb reanalysed the multiplex PCR reads using MiXCR and keeps one entry per CDR3 protein. The sample consists of roughly 740,000 distinct CDR3 sequences, about a sixth of them appearing once. Trimming took off 6 bases at V and 3 bases at J, with 12 bases between the two ends. The CDR3 is 14 residues long. CDR1 is SEHNR, CDR2 FQNEAQ, per germline (reference sequence). The chain has TRBV7-9 and TRBJ2-4; TRBD1 is a possible D gene (6 bases). The sequence derives from a man younger than 30 with Graves' hyperthyroidism. Sequencing was performed on blood. CDR3 in DNA: TGTGCCAGCAGTGTAGGGGGAATCAAAAACATTCAGTACTTC. Encoded protein: CASSVGGIKNIQYF.